This T cell receptor beta chain derives from a study of identical twins. Deletions cut 0 bases from V and 0 bases from J, with 15 bases between. The CDR3 runs to 17 residues. CDR1 and CDR2 (germline): DFQATT, SNEGSKA (reference sequence). Whole-study results and caveats: The degree of excess twin sharing was weaker in beta out-of-frame sequences. In zero-insertion analyses, partial confounding could arise from invariant MAIT and iNKT cells. Carriage of fewer insertions was seen in abundant cord blood beta clonotypes, whereas memory repertoires showed none.

TCRdb recomputed calls from the 5' RACE reads with MiXCR, one row per CDR3 protein. The data show around 530,000 distinct CDR3 sequences, roughly 15% seen once. This clonotype was observed a handful of times. Its antigen is unidentified. The sample was also linked to a second study, of yellow fever vaccine responses in identical twins.

The J gene is TRBJ2-1, the V gene TRBV20-1, with D possibly being TRBD2 (5 bases). The sequence was collected from a woman aged 18-35 years in good health. The sample was CD4+ T cells sorted from blood. CDR3 sequence (DNA): TGCAGTGCTAGAGATTGGAGGAAAGCGAACTCCTACAATGAGCAGTTCTTC. Its translation is CSARDWRKANSYNEQFF.